This record concerns one TCR beta chain sequence. The target antigen is unknown. The V end was cut by 2 bases, the J end by 3 bases, with 10 bases between. CDR1 is SGHAT, CDR2 FQNNGV, per germline. There are 14 residues in the CDR3. Each donor (without exception) was a healthy Caucasian. The source of the sample is a study of identical twins. Study-level findings and limits: Possibly, invariant MAIT and iNKT cells partly confounded zero-insertion analyses.

TCRdb used MiXCR to reprocess the 5' RACE reads, holding one entry per CDR3 protein. The sample comprises 200,000 to 300,000 distinct CDR3 sequences, about 13% of which are singletons, and about 4.1% rests with the top ten. These data also formed part of another study, on yellow fever vaccine responses in identical twins.

Material for sequencing was memory (CD45RO+) T cells sorted from blood. The TCR sequence derives from a woman between 18 and 29 years old in good health. The rearrangement links TRBV11-2 to TRBJ2-5; D call uncertain. CDR3 sequence: CASSLRSPEETQYF. The CDR3 DNA is TGTGCCAGCAGCTTAAGGTCTCCAGAAGAGACCCAGTACTTC.